The clone carrying this T cell receptor (beta chain) was observed at least ten times. Its matching antigen is unknown. The data originate from a study of early T cells in non-severe SARS-CoV-2 infection. Study-level findings and limits: In VDJdb matching, anti-spike CD8 responses were favored while private and CD4 specificities went missing.

Researchers tagged individual cDNA molecules with unique molecular identifiers. TCRdb reprocessed the 5' RACE reads via MiXCR and lists one record per CDR3 protein. The sample lists about 18,000 distinct CDR3 sequences; around 5.7% were seen once. The sequenced material came from whole blood. This sequence was found in an adult who was a healthcare worker with PCR-confirmed SARS-CoV-2 infection or an uninfected control (not recorded which).

The CDR3 region is CASSAGLAGLPRGTGELFF. The CDR3 nucleotides are TGTGCCAGCTCAGCCGGACTAGCGGGATTACCACGAGGCACCGGGGAGCTGTTTTTT. The chain links TRBV18 to TRBJ2-2; TRBD2 matches at 12 bases. The germline V gene encodes CDR1 KGHSH and CDR2 LQKENI. The V and J ends lost 5 bases and 4 bases, in that order; junction bases with no gene match: 14. CDR3 size: 19 residues.